This T cell receptor (beta chain) was documented in a study of cytomegalovirus exposure and HLA in healthy donors. Only a few counts were recorded for this clone. From germline, CDR1 is SGHDN and CDR2 FVKESK. Trimming removed 3 bases from V and 6 bases from J; junction bases left unmatched: 11. CDR3 length: 16 residues. PCR primers comprised 60 Vbeta and 13 Jbeta primers. Only in-frame clones appear in the TCRdb table, and some are missing; sequencing was by immunoSEQ multiplex PCR. Of 80,000 to 95,000 clones listed, approximately 84% are singletons. The source material was PBMCs. The V gene is TRBV14, the J gene TRBJ1-1, with 9 bases matching TRBD1. This TCR came from a woman aged 18-29 years in good health and CMV-seropositive. The CDR3 reads CASSQAVGQGLPEAFF. The CDR3 nucleotides are TGTGCCAGCAGCCAGGCGGTCGGACAGGGGCTACCTGAAGCTTTCTTT.